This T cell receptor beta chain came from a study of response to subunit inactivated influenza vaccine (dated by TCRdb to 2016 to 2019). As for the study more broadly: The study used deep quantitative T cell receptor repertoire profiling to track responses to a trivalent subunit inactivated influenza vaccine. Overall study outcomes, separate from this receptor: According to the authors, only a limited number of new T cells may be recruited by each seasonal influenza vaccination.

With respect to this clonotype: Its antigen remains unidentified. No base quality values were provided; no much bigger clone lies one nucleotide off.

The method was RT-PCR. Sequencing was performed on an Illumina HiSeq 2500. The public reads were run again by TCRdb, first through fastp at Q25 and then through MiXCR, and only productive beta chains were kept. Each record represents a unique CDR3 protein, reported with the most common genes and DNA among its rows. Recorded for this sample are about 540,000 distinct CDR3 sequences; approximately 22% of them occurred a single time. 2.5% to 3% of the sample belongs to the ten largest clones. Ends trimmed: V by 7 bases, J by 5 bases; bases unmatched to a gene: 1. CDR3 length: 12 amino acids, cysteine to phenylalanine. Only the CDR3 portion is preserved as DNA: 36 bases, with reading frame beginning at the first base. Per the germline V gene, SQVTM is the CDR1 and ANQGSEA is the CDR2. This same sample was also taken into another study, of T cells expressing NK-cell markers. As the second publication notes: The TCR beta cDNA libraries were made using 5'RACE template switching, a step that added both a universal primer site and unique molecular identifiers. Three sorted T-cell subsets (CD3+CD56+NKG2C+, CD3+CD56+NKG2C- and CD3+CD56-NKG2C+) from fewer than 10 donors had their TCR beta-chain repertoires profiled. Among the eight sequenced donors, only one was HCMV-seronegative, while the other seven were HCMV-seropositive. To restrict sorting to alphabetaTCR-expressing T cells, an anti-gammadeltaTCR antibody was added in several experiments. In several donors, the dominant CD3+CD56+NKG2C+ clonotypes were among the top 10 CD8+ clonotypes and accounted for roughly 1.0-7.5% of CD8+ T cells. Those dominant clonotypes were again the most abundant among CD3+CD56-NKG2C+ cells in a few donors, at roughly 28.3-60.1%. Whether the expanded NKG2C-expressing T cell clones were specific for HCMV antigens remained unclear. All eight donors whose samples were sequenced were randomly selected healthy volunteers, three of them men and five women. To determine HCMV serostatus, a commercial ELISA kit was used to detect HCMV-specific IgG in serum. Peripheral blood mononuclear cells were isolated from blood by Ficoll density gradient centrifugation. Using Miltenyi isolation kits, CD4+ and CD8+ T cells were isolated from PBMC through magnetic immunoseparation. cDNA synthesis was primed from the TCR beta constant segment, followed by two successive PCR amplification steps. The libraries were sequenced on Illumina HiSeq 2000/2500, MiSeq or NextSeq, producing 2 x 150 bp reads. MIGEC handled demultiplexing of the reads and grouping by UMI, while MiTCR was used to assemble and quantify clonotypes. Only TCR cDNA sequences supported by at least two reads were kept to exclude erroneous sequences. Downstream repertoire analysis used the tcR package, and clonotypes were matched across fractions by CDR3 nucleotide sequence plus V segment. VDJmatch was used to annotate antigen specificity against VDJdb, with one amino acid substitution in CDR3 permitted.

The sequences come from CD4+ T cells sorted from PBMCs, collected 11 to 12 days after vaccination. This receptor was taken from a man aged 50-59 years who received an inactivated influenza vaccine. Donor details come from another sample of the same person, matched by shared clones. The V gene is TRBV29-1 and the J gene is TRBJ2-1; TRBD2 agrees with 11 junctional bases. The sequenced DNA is TGCAGCGGGGGACTAGCGGACAATGAGCAGTTCTTC. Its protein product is CSGGLADNEQFF.